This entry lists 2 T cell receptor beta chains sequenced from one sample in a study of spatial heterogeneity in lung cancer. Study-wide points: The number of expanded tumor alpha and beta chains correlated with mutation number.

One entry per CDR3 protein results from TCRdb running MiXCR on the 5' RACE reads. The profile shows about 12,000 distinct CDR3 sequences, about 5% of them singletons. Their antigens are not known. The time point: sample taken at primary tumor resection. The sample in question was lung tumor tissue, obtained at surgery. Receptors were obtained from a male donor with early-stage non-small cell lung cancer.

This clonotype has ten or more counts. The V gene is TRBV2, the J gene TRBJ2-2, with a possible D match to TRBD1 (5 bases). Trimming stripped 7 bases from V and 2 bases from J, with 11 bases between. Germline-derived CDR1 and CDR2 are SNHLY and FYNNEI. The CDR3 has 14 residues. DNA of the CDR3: TGTGCCAGCATGGGGCCCAGCAACACCGGGGAGCTGTTTTTT. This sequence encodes CASMGPSNTGELFF.

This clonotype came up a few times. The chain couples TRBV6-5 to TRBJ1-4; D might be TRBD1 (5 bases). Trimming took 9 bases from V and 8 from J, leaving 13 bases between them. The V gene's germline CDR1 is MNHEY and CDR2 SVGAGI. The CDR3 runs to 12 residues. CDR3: CAREGRREKLFF. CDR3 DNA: TGTGCCAGGGAGGGACGTCGGGAAAAACTGTTTTTT.